This T cell receptor beta chain was captured in a study of T cell responses to AZD1222 COVID-19 vaccine. Germline V CDR1 and CDR2: LNHDA, SQIVND (reference sequence). V shed 5 bases and J shed 2 bases, with 12 bases lying between them. There are 14 residues in the CDR3. About this clone itself: The target antigen is unknown.

Findings of the study overall: Spike-specific TCRs gained breadth and depth after people received two AZD1222 doses.

Here immunoSEQ multiplex PCR was the method, and the copy in TCRdb shows in-frame clones only, minus some. The profile shows 100,000 to 150,000 clones, 80% to 95% of them singletons. The TCR originated in an adult in good health. Specimen: peripheral blood, collected on day 0 of AZD1222 vaccination. The rearrangement links TRBV19 to TRBJ2-5; either TRBD1 or TRBD2 may supply D (5 bases each). CDR3 sequence (DNA): TGTGCCAGTAGTCCCGATTGGGGGCAAGAGACCCAGTACTTC. Translated, it gives CASSPDWGQETQYF.